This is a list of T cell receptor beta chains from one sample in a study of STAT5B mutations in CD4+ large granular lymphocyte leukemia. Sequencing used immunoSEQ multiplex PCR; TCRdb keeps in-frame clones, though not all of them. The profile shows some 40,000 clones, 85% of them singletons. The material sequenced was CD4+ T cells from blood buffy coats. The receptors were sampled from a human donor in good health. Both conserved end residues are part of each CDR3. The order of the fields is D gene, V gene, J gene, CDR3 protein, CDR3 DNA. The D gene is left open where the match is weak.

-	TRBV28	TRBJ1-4	CASSLDQGLGEKLFF	TGTGCCAGCAGTTTAGATCAGGGGCTAGGTGAAAAACTGTTTTTT
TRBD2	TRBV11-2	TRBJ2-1	CASSRLPGLYSYNEQFF	TGTGCCAGCAGCCGCCTGCCGGGACTATACTCCTACAATGAGCAGTTCTTC
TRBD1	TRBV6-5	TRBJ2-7	CASSPTGGAYEQYF	TGTGCCAGCAGTCCAACAGGGGGCGCTTACGAGCAGTACTTC
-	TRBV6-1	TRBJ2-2	CASSERGSGELFF	TGTGCCAGCAGTGAGAGGGGCTCCGGGGAGCTGTTTTTT
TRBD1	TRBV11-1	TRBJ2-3	CASSLRGRGTDTQYF	TGTGCCAGCAGCTTAAGGGGGCGCGGCACAGATACGCAGTATTTT
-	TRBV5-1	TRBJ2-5	CASSPGVGQETQYF	TGCGCCAGCAGCCCGGGGGTGGGCCAAGAGACCCAGTACTTC
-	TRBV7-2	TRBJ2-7	CASSLAYYEQYF	TGTGCCAGCAGCTTAGCCTACTACGAGCAGTACTTC
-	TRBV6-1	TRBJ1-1	CASPKNFASAEAFF	TGTGCCAGCCCTAAAAATTTTGCGAGCGCTGAAGCTTTCTTT
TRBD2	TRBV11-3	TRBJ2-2	CASSAGLAGAGELFF	TGTGCCAGCAGCGCGGGACTAGCGGGTGCCGGGGAGCTGTTTTTT
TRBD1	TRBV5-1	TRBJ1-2	CASSHGTGEGYTF	TGCGCCAGCAGCCACGGGACAGGCGAAGGCTACACCTTC